This T cell receptor beta chain was sequenced during a study of cytotoxic CD8 clonotypes in ibrutinib-treated CLL. Whole-study findings and limits: At ibrutinib response, clonality increased, and at progression it declined back toward baseline. Timing of sampling differed between sustained-remission and progressing patients.

This clone has just a few counts. The antigen is not known. The CDR3 is made up of 16 amino acids. The ends lost 5 bases at V and 6 bases at J; junction bases unmatched: 8. The V gene's germline CDR1 is MGHRA and CDR2 YSYEKL. Deep sequencing aimed at 1 in 200,000 to 1 in 1 million T cells' resolution. Sequencing used immunoSEQ multiplex PCR; TCRdb keeps in-frame clones, though not all of them. The sample gives roughly 220,000 clones, 70% of which show up once; 5.5% to 7% is in the top ten. The receptor's source is a human donor with chronic lymphocytic leukemia. The genes are TRBV4-1 and TRBJ1-6; 9 bases align to TRBD1. This specimen was PBMCs, taken after 12 months of ibrutinib treatment. The CDR3 reads CASSSRTDRGNSPLHF. The DNA for the CDR3 is TGCGCCAGCAGCTCACGTACGGACAGGGGTAATTCACCCCTCCACTTT.